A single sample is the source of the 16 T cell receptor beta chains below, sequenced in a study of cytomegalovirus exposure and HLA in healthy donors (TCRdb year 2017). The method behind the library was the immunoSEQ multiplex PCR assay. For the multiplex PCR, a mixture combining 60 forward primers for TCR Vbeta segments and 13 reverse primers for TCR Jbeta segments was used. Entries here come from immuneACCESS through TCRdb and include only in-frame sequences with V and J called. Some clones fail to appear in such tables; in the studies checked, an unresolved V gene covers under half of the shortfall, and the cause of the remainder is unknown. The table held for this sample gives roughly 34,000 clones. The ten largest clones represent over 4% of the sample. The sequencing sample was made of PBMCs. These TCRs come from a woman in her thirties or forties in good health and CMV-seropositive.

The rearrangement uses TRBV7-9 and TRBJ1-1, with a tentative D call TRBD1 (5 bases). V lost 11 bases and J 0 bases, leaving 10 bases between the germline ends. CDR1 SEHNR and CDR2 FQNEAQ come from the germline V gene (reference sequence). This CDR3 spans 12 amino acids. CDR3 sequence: CAGDSLNTEAFF. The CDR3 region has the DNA TGTGCCGGCGACAGTCTGAACACTGAAGCTTTCTTT. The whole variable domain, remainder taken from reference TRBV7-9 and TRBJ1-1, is DTGVSQNPRHKITKRGQNVTFRCDPISEHNRLYWYRQTLGQGPEFLTYFQNEAQLEKSRLLSDRFSAERPKGSFSTLEIQRTEQGDSAMYLCAGDSLNTEAFFGQGTRLTVV.

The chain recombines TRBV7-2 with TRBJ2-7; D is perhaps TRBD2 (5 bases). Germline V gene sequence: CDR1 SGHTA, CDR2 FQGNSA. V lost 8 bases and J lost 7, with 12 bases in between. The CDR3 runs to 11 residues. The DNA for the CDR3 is TGTGCCAGCTCCGGGGTTAGTGAGCAGTACTTC. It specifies CASSGVSEQYF.

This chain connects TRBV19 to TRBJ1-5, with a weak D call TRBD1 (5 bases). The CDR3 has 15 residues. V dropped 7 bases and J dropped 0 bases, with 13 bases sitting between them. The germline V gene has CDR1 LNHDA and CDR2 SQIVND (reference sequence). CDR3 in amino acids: CASTDRSYSNQPQHF. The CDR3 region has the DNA TGTGCCAGTACAGACAGATCCTATAGCAATCAGCCCCAGCATTTT.

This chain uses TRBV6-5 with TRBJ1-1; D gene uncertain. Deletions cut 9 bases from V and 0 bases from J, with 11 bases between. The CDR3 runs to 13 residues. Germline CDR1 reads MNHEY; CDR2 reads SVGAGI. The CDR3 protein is CASLRSMNTEAFF. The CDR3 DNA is TGTGCCAGTCTTAGAAGCATGAACACTGAAGCTTTCTTT.

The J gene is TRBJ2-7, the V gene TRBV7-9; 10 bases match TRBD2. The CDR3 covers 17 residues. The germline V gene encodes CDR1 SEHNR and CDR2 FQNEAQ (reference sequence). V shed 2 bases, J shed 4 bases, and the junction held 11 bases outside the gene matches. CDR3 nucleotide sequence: TGTGCCAGCAGCTTATTCGGACTAGCGGTTGAGGGGTACGAGCAGTACTTC. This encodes CASSLFGLAVEGYEQYF.

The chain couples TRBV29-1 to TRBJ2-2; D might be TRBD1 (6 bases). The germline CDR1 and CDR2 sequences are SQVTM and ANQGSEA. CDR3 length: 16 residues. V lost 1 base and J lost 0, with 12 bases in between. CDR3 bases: TGCAGCGTTGAAGCAGGGGCAGGGTCGAACACCGGGGAGCTGTTTTTT. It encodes CSVEAGAGSNTGELFF.

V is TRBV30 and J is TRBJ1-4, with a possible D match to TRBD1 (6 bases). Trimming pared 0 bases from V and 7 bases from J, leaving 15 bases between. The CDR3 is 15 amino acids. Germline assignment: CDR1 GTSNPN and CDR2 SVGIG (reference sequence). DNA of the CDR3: TGTGCCTGGAGTGTAAACGGGGTAGGGGGTGAAAAACTGTTTTTT. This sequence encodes CAWSVNGVGGEKLFF.

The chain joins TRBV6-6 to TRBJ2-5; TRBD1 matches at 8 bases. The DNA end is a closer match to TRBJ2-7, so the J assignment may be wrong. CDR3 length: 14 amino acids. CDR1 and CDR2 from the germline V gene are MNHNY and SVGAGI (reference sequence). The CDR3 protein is CASSSLDRGTEQYF. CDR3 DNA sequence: TGTGCCAGCAGTTCGCTAGACAGGGGAACCGAGCAGTACTTC.

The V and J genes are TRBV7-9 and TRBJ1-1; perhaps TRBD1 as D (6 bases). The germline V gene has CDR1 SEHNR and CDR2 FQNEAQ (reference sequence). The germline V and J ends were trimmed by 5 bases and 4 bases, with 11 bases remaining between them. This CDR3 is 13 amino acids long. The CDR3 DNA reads TGTGCCAGCAGCATACAGGGCTCCACTGAAGCTTTCTTT. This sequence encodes CASSIQGSTEAFF. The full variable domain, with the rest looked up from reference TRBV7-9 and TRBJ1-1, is DTGVSQNPRHKITKRGQNVTFRCDPISEHNRLYWYRQTLGQGPEFLTYFQNEAQLEKSRLLSDRFSAERPKGSFSTLEIQRTEQGDSAMYLCASSIQGSTEAFFGQGTRLTVV.

CDR3 amino acids: CASSFTQTYEQYF. The CDR3 bases are TGTGCCAGCAGTTTTACACAGACCTACGAGCAGTACTTC. V gene TRBV28 combines with J gene TRBJ2-7; the D is unclear. The CDR3 extends over 13 amino acids. Germline values: CDR1 MDHEN, CDR2 SYDVKM. Between the trimmed V and J ends, which lost 3 bases and 2 bases, there was a span of 8 bases.

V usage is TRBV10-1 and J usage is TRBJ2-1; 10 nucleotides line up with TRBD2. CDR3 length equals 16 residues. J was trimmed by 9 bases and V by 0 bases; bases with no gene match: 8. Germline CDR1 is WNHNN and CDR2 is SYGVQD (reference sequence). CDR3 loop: CASSESGAGGFGEQFF. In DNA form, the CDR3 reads TGCGCCAGCAGTGAGTCGGGAGCGGGAGGGTTTGGTGAGCAGTTCTTC.

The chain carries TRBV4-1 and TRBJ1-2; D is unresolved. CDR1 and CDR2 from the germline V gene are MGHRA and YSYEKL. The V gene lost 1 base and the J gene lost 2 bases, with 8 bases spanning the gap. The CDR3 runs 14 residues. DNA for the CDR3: TGCGCCAGCAGCCAAGTAGACGGGAACTATGGCTACACCTTC. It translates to CASSQVDGNYGYTF.

The CDR3 protein is CASSSGTYNNEQFF. The CDR3 DNA reads as TGTGCCAGCAGCTCGGGGACATATAACAATGAGCAGTTCTTC. This sequence joins TRBV7-9 and TRBJ2-1, with D possibly being TRBD1 (6 bases). This CDR3 comprises 14 residues. V was cut by 4 bases and J by 5 bases, with 12 bases left in between. CDR1 and CDR2 (germline): SEHNR, FQNEAQ (reference sequence). The entire variable domain, with the rest obtained from reference TRBV7-9 and TRBJ2-1, is as follows: DTGVSQNPRHKITKRGQNVTFRCDPISEHNRLYWYRQTLGQGPEFLTYFQNEAQLEKSRLLSDRFSAERPKGSFSTLEIQRTEQGDSAMYLCASSSGTYNNEQFFGPGTRLTVL.

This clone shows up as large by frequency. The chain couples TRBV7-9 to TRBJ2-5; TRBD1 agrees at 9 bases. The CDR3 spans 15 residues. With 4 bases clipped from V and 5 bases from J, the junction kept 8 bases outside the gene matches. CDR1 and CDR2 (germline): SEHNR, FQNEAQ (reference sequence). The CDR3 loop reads CASSSPDRGEETQYF. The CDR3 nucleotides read TGTGCCAGCAGCTCCCCGGACAGGGGCGAGGAGACCCAGTACTTC.

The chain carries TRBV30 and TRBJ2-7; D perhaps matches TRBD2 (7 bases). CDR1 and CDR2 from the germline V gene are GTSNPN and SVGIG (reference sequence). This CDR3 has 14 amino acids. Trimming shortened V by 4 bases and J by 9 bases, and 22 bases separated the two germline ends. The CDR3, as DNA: TGTGCCTGGAAGGGGGGCAGGGAGGGGTTCGCGCAGTACTTC. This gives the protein CAWKGGREGFAQYF. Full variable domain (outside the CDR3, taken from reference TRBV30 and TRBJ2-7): SQTIHQWPATLVQPVGSPLSLECTVEGTSNPNLYWYRQAAGRGLQLLFYSVGIGQISSEVPQNLSASRPQDRQFILSSKKLLLSDSGFYLCAWKGGREGFAQYFGPGTRLTVT.

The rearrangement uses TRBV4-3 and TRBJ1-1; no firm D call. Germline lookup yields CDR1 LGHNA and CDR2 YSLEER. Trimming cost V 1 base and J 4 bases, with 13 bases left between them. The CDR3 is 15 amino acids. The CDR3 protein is CASSQGVRASTEAFF. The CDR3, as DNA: TGCGCCAGCAGCCAAGGGGTGAGGGCTAGCACTGAAGCTTTCTTT.